One and the same sample provided the 31 T cell receptor beta chains below, sequenced in a study of beta chain features in type 1 diabetes. Whole-study findings and limits: Shorter TCRB CDR3s, moderately but significantly so, were found in Type 1 diabetes patients in all four CD4+ subsets.

These receptors have no identified antigens. The whole isolated RNA underwent reverse transcription, so sequencing captured expressed TCRB transcripts. Sequencing used immunoSEQ multiplex PCR; TCRdb keeps in-frame clones, though not all of them. This table has 300,000 or so clones, around an eighth appearing once. The sequenced material came from naive CD4+ T cells from blood. These TCRs come from a man aged 25-40 years with type 1 diabetes.

This clone appeared a few times. The chain carries TRBV18 and TRBJ2-7; TRBD1 might be the D (7 bases). CDR3 length equals 15 residues. Germline CDR1 KGHSH, CDR2 LQKENI. The V and J ends lost 3 bases and 4 bases respectively, with 16 bases between them. The CDR3 DNA reads as TGTGCCAGCTCACCCCCGGGACAGACTAGATACGAGCAGTACTTC. Translation: CASSPPGQTRYEQYF. Complete variable domain (other parts from reference TRBV18 and TRBJ2-7): NAGVMQNPRHLVRRRGQEARLRCSPMKGHSHVYWYRQLPEEGLKFMVYLQKENIIDESGMPKERFSAEFPKEGPSILRIQQVVRGDSAAYFCASSPPGQTRYEQYFGPGTRLTVT.

This clone was seen only a few times. CDR3 sequence reads: CASSLGAGALYEQYF. CDR3 DNA: TGTGCCAGCAGCTTAGGTGCGGGAGCTCTCTACGAGCAGTACTTC. The V and J genes are TRBV7-2 and TRBJ2-7, with 7 bases matching TRBD2. The CDR3 covers 15 residues. V shed 1 base, J shed 3 bases, and the junction held 6 bases outside the gene matches. The germline CDR1 and CDR2 sequences are SGHTA and FQGNSA.

The chain combines TRBV19 with TRBJ2-1; tentatively, D is TRBD2 (5 bases). The CDR3 sequence is 13 residues long. Germline V gene sequence: CDR1 LNHDA, CDR2 SQIVND (reference sequence). Trimming cost V 5 bases and J 4 bases, with 9 bases left between them. CDR3 sequence (DNA): TGTGCCAGTAGTGAGGGCCCTTACAATGAGCAGTTCTTC. This codes for CASSEGPYNEQFF.

This clone was observed a handful of times. J is TRBJ2-2 and V is TRBV9; D may be TRBD2 (6 bases). Germline CDR1 SGDLS, CDR2 YYNGEE. The V end lost 2 bases, the J end lost 7 bases, and 18 bases lay between the germline ends. The CDR3 is made up of 16 amino acids. The CDR3 coding sequence is TGTGCCAGCAGCGTCGGGGGTCAAGGAGTAATCGGGGAGCTGTTTTTT. This translates into CASSVGGQGVIGELFF.

This clone was observed a few times. This chain links TRBV5-1 with TRBJ2-5; 11 nucleotides align to TRBD2. The CDR3 spans 14 residues. Germline loops: CDR1 SGHRS, CDR2 YFSETQ. V gave up 2 bases and J gave up 4 bases; unmatched junction bases: 1. The CDR3 sequence: CASSFGTSGETQYF. CDR3 DNA sequence: TGCGCCAGCAGCTTCGGGACTAGCGGAGAGACCCAGTACTTC.

This clone was seen a few times. This chain links TRBV4-3 with TRBJ2-3, with a tentative D call TRBD2 (6 bases). Looked up from germline, CDR1 is LGHNA and CDR2 is YSLEER. This CDR3 is built from 15 residues. The V and J ends lost 1 base and 4 bases respectively, with 12 bases between them. Here the CDR3 DNA reads TGCGCCAGCAGCCAAGTTGTCGGGAGCGCAGATACGCAGTATTTT. Translating it yields CASSQVVGSADTQYF.

This clone was observed a few times. This chain links TRBV28 with TRBJ1-1; D ambiguous. Germline V gene data show CDR1 as MDHEN and CDR2 as SYDVKM. The CDR3 spans 12 residues. V was trimmed by 10 bases and J by 3 bases, leaving 12 bases between them. CDR3: CATTSADTEAFF. DNA of the CDR3: TGTGCCACCACGTCGGCGGACACTGAAGCTTTCTTT.

The V call is TRBV11-2, the J call TRBJ2-3, with D unclear. The CDR3 runs to 14 residues. Germline CDR1 is SGHAT and CDR2 is FQNNGV. Trimming shortened V by 1 base and J by 6 bases, and 11 bases separated the two germline ends. DNA of the CDR3: TGTGCCAGCAGCTTAGCCCAGCGTTCGGATACGCAGTATTTT. It specifies CASSLAQRSDTQYF.

The chain links TRBV7-3 to TRBJ2-1; 14 bases align to TRBD2. V was clipped by 2 bases and J by 3 bases; unmatched bases: 3. The CDR3 spans 17 residues. Germline V CDR1 and CDR2: SGHTA, FQGTGA. The CDR3 region has the DNA TGTGCCAGCAGCTTACGACTAGCGGGAGGGATCTACAATGAGCAGTTCTTC. Amino acids: CASSLRLAGGIYNEQFF.

The rearrangement links TRBV28 to TRBJ1-2; a possible D gene is TRBD1 (6 bases). V lost 6 bases and J 3 bases, leaving 11 bases between the germline ends. The CDR3 runs 13 residues. Germline-derived CDR1 and CDR2 are MDHEN and SYDVKM. CDR3 sequence (DNA): TGTGCCAGCAGCAAAACAGGGTACTATGGCTACACCTTC. This encodes CASSKTGYYGYTF.

V usage is TRBV5-5 and J usage is TRBJ2-7, with 9 bases matching TRBD1. With V trimmed by 2 bases and J by 1 base, 7 bases remained unmatched. Germline-derived CDR1 and CDR2 are SGHKS and YYEKEE (reference sequence). There are 16 residues in the CDR3. The CDR3 loop is CASSLSGTGLSYEQYF. The CDR3 DNA reads TGTGCCAGCAGCTTATCCGGGACAGGGCTTTCCTACGAGCAGTACTTC.

A few counts support this clone. The chain combines TRBV5-1 with TRBJ2-1, with 9 bases that match TRBD2. This CDR3 comprises 16 residues. V lost 2 bases, J lost 7 bases, and 10 bases stayed unmatched. CDR1 is SGHRS, CDR2 YFSETQ, per germline. CDR3 DNA: TGCGCCAGCAGCTTCGACCCGGGACTAGCTGCTAATGAGCAGTTCTTC. It specifies CASSFDPGLAANEQFF.

There are a few counts of this clone. J is TRBJ2-7 and V is TRBV9; 11 nucleotides line up with TRBD2. CDR1 and CDR2 from the germline V gene are SGDLS and YYNGEE. The CDR3 has 15 residues. The ends lost 5 bases at V and 5 bases at J; junction bases unmatched: 9. CDR3 in DNA: TGTGCCAGCAGTGCCACTAGCGGGAGTTTCGACGAGCAGTACTTC. As protein: CASSATSGSFDEQYF.

The J gene is TRBJ1-1, the V gene TRBV9; unclear D gene. Germline V gives CDR1 SGDLS, CDR2 YYNGEE. The CDR3 contains 15 residues. V was pared by 4 bases and J by 4 bases, with 17 bases between. The CDR3 DNA sequence: TGTGCCAGCAGCCCCCGGCGGCAGACGGGCACTGAAGCTTTCTTT. Amino acids: CASSPRRQTGTEAFF.

This clone was seen a handful of times. The V and J genes are TRBV9 and TRBJ2-1; D is ambiguous. Trimming pared 4 bases from V and 3 bases from J, leaving 11 bases between. Germline V gene lookup returns CDR1 SGDLS and CDR2 YYNGEE. This CDR3 has 14 residues. The CDR3 DNA sequence: TGTGCCAGCAGCCCTTCACTCGGCTACAATGAGCAGTTCTTC. It translates to CASSPSLGYNEQFF.

This clone was observed a handful of times. The sample carries other DNA sequences with the same CDR3. The chain combines TRBV7-7 with TRBJ2-5, with TRBD2 matching 9 bases. This CDR3 is built from 14 residues. Germline CDR1 reads SSHAT; CDR2 reads FNYEAQ (reference sequence). The trim removed 5 bases at V and 3 bases at J, leaving 4 bases unmatched. For the CDR3, the DNA is TGTGCCAGCAGCCTGGGACTAGCCAAAGAGACCCAGTACTTC. Amino acid sequence: CASSLGLAKETQYF.

The CDR3, as DNA: TGTGCCAGTCTTACACCGTACAATGAGCAGTTCTTC. It codes for CASLTPYNEQFF. The rearrangement uses TRBV19 and TRBJ2-1, with D hard to call. Germline V CDR1 and CDR2: LNHDA, SQIVND (reference sequence). The CDR3 sequence is 12 residues long. V lost 8 bases and J 4 bases, leaving 9 bases between the germline ends.

This rearrangement joins TRBV28 to TRBJ1-2; possible D gene TRBD1, 5 bases. The CDR3 loop spans 14 amino acids. V was pared by 1 base and J by 4 bases, with 10 bases between. Looked up from germline, CDR1 is MDHEN and CDR2 is SYDVKM. The CDR3 loop is CASSLLGGIYGYTF. CDR3 DNA sequence: TGTGCCAGCAGTTTATTGGGGGGGATCTATGGCTACACCTTC.

This clone turned up a few times. The chain carries TRBV18 and TRBJ2-5; possibly TRBD1 for D (5 bases). This CDR3 spans 14 amino acids. Germline-derived CDR1 and CDR2 are KGHSH and LQKENI. Trimming took off 6 bases at V and 4 bases at J, with 15 bases between the two ends. The CDR3 nucleotides read TGTGCCAGCTCCCCTCAGGGAAACGGAGAGACCCAGTACTTC. The encoded protein is CASSPQGNGETQYF.

V and J are TRBV5-6 and TRBJ2-1; 13 bases map to TRBD2. The CDR3 loop spans 18 amino acids. With 4 bases clipped from V and 1 base from J, the junction kept 8 bases outside the gene matches. Germline CDR1 is SGHDT and CDR2 is YYEEEE. The CDR3 region is CASSLTSGRAWSYNEQFF. As DNA, the CDR3 is TGTGCCAGCAGCCTCACTAGCGGGAGGGCCTGGTCCTACAATGAGCAGTTCTTC.

The chain combines TRBV5-6 with TRBJ2-3, with TRBD2 matching 14 bases. J lost 4 bases, V lost 3 bases, and 1 base had no gene match. Germline V gene data show CDR1 as SGHDT and CDR2 as YYEEEE. The CDR3 covers 15 residues. The CDR3 reads CASSSGLAGADTQYF. CDR3 nucleotide sequence: TGTGCCAGCAGCTCGGGACTAGCGGGAGCAGATACGCAGTATTTT.

This clone was counted between two and nine times. V and J are TRBV7-2 and TRBJ1-5; D is ambiguous. The germline gives CDR1 SGHTA, CDR2 FQGNSA. Trimming took off 2 bases at V and 6 bases at J, with 14 bases between the two ends. The CDR3 runs to 15 residues. The CDR3 protein is CASSLYPAAGQPQHF. Here the CDR3 DNA reads TGTGCCAGCAGCTTATATCCGGCCGCGGGTCAGCCCCAGCATTTT. The variable domain in full, with the rest retrieved from reference TRBV7-2 and TRBJ1-5, is GAGVSQSPSNKVTEKGKDVELRCDPISGHTALYWYRQSLGQGLEFLIYFQGNSAPDKSGLPSDRFSAERTGGSVSTLTIQRTQQEDSAVYLCASSLYPAAGQPQHFGDGTRLSIL.

V gene TRBV4-1 combines with J gene TRBJ1-2; D perhaps matches TRBD1 (6 bases). The CDR3 runs to 13 residues. Per germline, CDR1 MGHRA and CDR2 YSYEKL. Between the trimmed V and J ends, which lost 4 bases and 8 bases, there was a span of 14 bases. DNA for the CDR3: TGCGCCAGCAGCCGAGGGACACAACGGGGCTACACCTTC. This sequence encodes CASSRGTQRGYTF.

This clone was seen only a few times. The chain couples TRBV18 to TRBJ2-7; 10 bases are shared with TRBD1. The CDR3 is 13 amino acids. V gave up 5 bases and J gave up 6 bases; unmatched junction bases: 4. CDR1 KGHSH and CDR2 LQKENI come from the germline V gene. This CDR3 reads CASSTGTGAEQYF. CDR3 in DNA: TGTGCCAGCTCAACCGGGACAGGGGCCGAGCAGTACTTC.

The V and J genes are TRBV5-6 and TRBJ1-2; D is ambiguous. The CDR3 is 12 residues long. Germline CDR1 SGHDT, CDR2 YYEEEE. The ends were cut back, 2 bases at V and 7 bases at J, with 9 bases in the middle. CDR3 bases: TGTGCCAGCAGCTTTTACACGGGTGGCTACACCTTC. Translated: CASSFYTGGYTF.

The chain couples TRBV6-5 to TRBJ1-2; the match to TRBD1 covers 7 bases. The ends lost 4 bases at V and 7 bases at J; junction bases unmatched: 6. The germline gives CDR1 MNHEY, CDR2 SVGAGI. The CDR3 loop spans 13 amino acids. The CDR3 here is CASSFNRGAGYTF. CDR3 DNA: TGTGCCAGCAGTTTTAACAGGGGTGCTGGCTACACCTTC.

The chain is built from TRBV27 and TRBJ2-5; 8 bases fit TRBD2. This CDR3 is built from 13 residues. V lost 7 bases to trimming and J lost 7 bases; unmatched junction nucleotides: 8. Germline CDR1 and CDR2: MNHEY and SMNVEV (reference sequence). The CDR3 spells CASTAGGLGTQYF. CDR3 bases: TGTGCCAGCACCGCGGGGGGACTGGGGACCCAGTACTTC.

The chain employs TRBV7-9 and TRBJ2-1; no clear D gene. This CDR3 has 12 residues. CDR1 is SEHNR, CDR2 FQNEAQ, per germline (reference sequence). The V end lost 4 bases, the J end lost 7 bases, and 8 bases lay between the germline ends. The DNA of the CDR3 is TGTGCCAGCAGCTCTAGATTGAATGAGCAGTTCTTC. As protein: CASSSRLNEQFF.

This rearrangement joins TRBV5-1 to TRBJ2-2; 9 bases map to TRBD2. Germline V gene lookup returns CDR1 SGHRS and CDR2 YFSETQ. V shed 3 bases and J 1 base; nucleotides not matched to a gene: 4. The CDR3 loop spans 16 amino acids. The CDR3 is CASSSASGVNTGELFF. CDR3 nucleotides: TGCGCCAGCAGCTCCGCTAGCGGGGTGAACACCGGGGAGCTGTTTTTT.

This clone has only a few counts. The sample carries other DNA sequences with the same CDR3. V is TRBV7-2 and J is TRBJ2-5, with a weak D call TRBD2 (6 bases). This CDR3 region has 13 residues. V was pared by 1 base and J by 4 bases, with 7 bases between. CDR1 is SGHTA, CDR2 FQGNSA, per germline. This CDR3 is CASSLVGGETQYF. The CDR3 nucleotides read TGTGCCAGCAGCTTAGTCGGGGGAGAGACCCAGTACTTC.

This clone has more than one count but fewer than ten. This sequence joins TRBV28 and TRBJ2-7; perhaps TRBD1 as D (6 bases). Per the germline V gene, CDR1 is MDHEN and CDR2 is SYDVKM. CDR3 length equals 14 residues. V was pared by 6 bases and J by 3 bases, with 15 bases between. CDR3 nucleotides: TGTGCCAGCAGGCCCGAGACAGGAGTCTACGAGCAGTACTTC. This sequence encodes CASRPETGVYEQYF.